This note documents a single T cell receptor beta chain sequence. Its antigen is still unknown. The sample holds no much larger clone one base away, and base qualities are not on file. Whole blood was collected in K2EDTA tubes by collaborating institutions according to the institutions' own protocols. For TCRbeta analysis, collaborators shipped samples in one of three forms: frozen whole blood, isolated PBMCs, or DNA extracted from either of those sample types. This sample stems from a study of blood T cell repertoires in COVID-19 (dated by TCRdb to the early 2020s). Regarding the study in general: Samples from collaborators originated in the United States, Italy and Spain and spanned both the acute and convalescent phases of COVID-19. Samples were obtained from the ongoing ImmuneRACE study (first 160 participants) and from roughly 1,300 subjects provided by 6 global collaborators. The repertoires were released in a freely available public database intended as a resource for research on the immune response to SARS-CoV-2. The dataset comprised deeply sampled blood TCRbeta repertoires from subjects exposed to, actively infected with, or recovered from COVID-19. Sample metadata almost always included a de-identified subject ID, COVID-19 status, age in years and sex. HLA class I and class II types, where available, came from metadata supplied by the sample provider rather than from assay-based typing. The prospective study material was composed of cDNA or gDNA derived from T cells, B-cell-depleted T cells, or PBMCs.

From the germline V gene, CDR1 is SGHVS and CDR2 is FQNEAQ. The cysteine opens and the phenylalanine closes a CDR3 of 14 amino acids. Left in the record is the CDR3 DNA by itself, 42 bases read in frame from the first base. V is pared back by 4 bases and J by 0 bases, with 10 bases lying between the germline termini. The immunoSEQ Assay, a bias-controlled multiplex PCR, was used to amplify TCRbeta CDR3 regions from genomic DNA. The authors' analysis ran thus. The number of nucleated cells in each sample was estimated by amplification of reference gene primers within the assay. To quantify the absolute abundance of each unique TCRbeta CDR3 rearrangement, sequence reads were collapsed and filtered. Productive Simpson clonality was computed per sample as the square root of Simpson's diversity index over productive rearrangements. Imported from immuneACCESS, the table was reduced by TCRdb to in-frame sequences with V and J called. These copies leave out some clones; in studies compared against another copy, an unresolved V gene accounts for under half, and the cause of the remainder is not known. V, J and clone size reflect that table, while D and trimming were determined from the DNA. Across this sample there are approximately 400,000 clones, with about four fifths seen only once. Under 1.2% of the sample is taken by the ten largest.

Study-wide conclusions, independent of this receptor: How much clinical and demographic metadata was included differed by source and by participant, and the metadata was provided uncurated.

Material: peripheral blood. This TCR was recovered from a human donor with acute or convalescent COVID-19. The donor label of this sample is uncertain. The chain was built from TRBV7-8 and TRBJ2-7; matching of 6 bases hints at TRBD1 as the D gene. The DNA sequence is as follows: TGTGCCAGCAGCTCGGACAGATCCTCCTACGAGCAGTACTTC. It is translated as CASSSDRSSYEQYF.